The 27 T cell receptor beta chains below all came from one sample that was sequenced in a study of lymphopenia after photon versus proton radiotherapy (dated by TCRdb to the late 2010s). The library was built by means of the immunoSEQ multiplex PCR assay. TCRdb took over this immuneACCESS table, retaining in-frame rearrangements with V and J assigned. Such tables are incomplete; in checked studies, under half of the missing clones stem from an unresolved V gene, and the remainder is unexplained. The sample records around 24,000 clones, about four fifths of which are singletons. Roughly 3.5% of the sample is held by the ten biggest clonotypes. The source was peripheral blood, collected from a patient treated with photon-based radiotherapy. The receptor set was obtained from a woman aged 50 to 60 with pancreatic cancer.

The rearrangement uses TRBV18 and TRBJ2-7; D possibly corresponds to TRBD2 (5 bases). Germline V lookup: CDR1 KGHSH, CDR2 LQKENI. Trimming took off 2 bases at V and 4 bases at J, with 21 bases between the two ends. The CDR3 spans 17 residues. CDR3 residues: CASSPSQASRVQYEQYF. CDR3 nucleotide sequence: TGTGCCAGCTCACCAAGTCAGGCTAGCCGCGTTCAGTACGAGCAGTACTTC.

J is TRBJ2-1 and V is TRBV5-5; 11 bases match TRBD1. The ends lost 4 bases at V and 6 bases at J; junction bases unmatched: 3. The CDR3 length is 14 residues. Germline CDR1 and CDR2: SGHKS and YYEKEE (reference sequence). CDR3 nucleotide sequence: TGTGCCAGCAGCCTCGGGACAGGGGGCAATGAGCAGTTCTTC. Encoded protein: CASSLGTGGNEQFF. Based on the CDR3 plus reference TRBV5-5 and TRBJ2-1, the full variable domain is DAGVTQSPTHLIKTRGQQVTLRCSPISGHKSVSWYQQVLGQGPQFIFQYYEKEERGRGNFPDRFSARQFPNYSSELNVNALLLGDSALYLCASSLGTGGNEQFFGPGTRLTVL.

The chain recombines TRBV28 with TRBJ1-4; perhaps TRBD1 as D (6 bases). The CDR3 spans 12 residues. The V and J ends lost 5 bases and 5 bases respectively, with 6 bases between them. Looked up from germline, CDR1 is MDHEN and CDR2 is SYDVKM. The CDR3, as DNA: TGTGCCAGCAGTGGACAGAATGAAAAACTGTTTTTT. Translating gives CASSGQNEKLFF.

This sequence joins TRBV19 and TRBJ2-2; TRBD1 agrees at 7 bases. The germline V gene encodes CDR1 LNHDA and CDR2 SQIVND (reference sequence). Unmatched junction bases numbered 8, after V lost 6 bases and J lost 7 bases. There are 14 residues in the CDR3. CDR3 coding DNA: TGTGCCAGTAGACCCGACAGGGCGGTCGGGGAGCTGTTTTTT. Protein: CASRPDRAVGELFF.

This clone has just a few counts. V gene TRBV2 combines with J gene TRBJ1-5, with D maybe TRBD1 (5 bases). Germline lookup yields CDR1 SNHLY and CDR2 FYNNEI. V was clipped by 6 bases and J by 3 bases, with 9 bases between them. The CDR3 has 13 residues. The CDR3 DNA follows: TGTGCCAGCAGGTCACAGGACAATCAGCCCCAGCATTTT. The encoded protein is CASRSQDNQPQHF.

The chain recombines TRBV4-3 with TRBJ1-1; possibly TRBD1 for D (6 bases). CDR3 length: 15 residues. V shed 0 bases and J shed 4 bases, with 12 bases lying between them. Looked up from germline, CDR1 is LGHNA and CDR2 is YSLEER. In DNA, the CDR3 is TGCGCCAGCAGCCAAGATTCACAGGGAGTCACTGAAGCTTTCTTT. It yields the protein CASSQDSQGVTEAFF.

J is TRBJ2-3 and V is TRBV6-5, with 7 nucleotides matching TRBD1. CDR1 and CDR2 from the germline V gene are MNHEY and SVGAGI. The CDR3 loop spans 16 amino acids. The V gene end was trimmed by 0 bases and the J gene end by 2 bases; junction bases not matched to a gene: 5. CDR3 protein: CASSYSNRGITDTQYF. For the CDR3, the DNA is TGTGCCAGCAGTTACTCGAACAGGGGCATCACAGATACGCAGTATTTT.

This clone was counted only a few times. Other DNA sequences within the sample encode an identical CDR3. The V and J genes are TRBV11-2 and TRBJ1-1; D call uncertain. Germline assignment: CDR1 SGHAT and CDR2 FQNNGV. This CDR3 contains 11 residues. Between the trimmed V and J ends, which lost 9 bases and 5 bases, there was a span of 10 bases. CDR3 amino acids: CASSGGTEAFF. CDR3 DNA: TGTGCCAGTTCGGGAGGAACTGAAGCTTTCTTT.

V is TRBV21-1 and J is TRBJ1-1. TRBV21-1 is a listed pseudogene. The CDR3 has 14 residues. CDR3 nucleotides: TGTGCCAGCAGCACGGGCAGGGACAACACTGAAGCTTTCTTT. Translated: CASSTGRDNTEAFF.

This chain joins TRBV18 and TRBJ2-7, with D perhaps being TRBD1 or TRBD2 (5 bases each). This CDR3 region has 15 residues. Germline CDR1 is KGHSH and CDR2 is LQKENI. V lost 3 bases and J 0 bases, leaving 12 bases between the germline ends. CDR3 nucleotides: TGTGCCAGCTCACCGAGGGACGCGAGCTCCTACGAGCAGTACTTC. It encodes CASSPRDASSYEQYF. Complete variable domain (other parts from reference TRBV18 and TRBJ2-7): NAGVMQNPRHLVRRRGQEARLRCSPMKGHSHVYWYRQLPEEGLKFMVYLQKENIIDESGMPKERFSAEFPKEGPSILRIQQVVRGDSAAYFCASSPRDASSYEQYFGPGTRLTVT.

As concerns this clone: Other DNA sequences in this specimen translate into the identical CDR3. The chain links TRBV5-1 to TRBJ2-1; D call uncertain. V was trimmed by 4 bases and J by 3 bases, leaving 5 bases between them. There are 12 residues in the CDR3. Germline V gene lookup returns CDR1 SGHRS and CDR2 YFSETQ. CDR3 nucleotide sequence: TGCGCCAGCAGCCTCAACTACAATGAGCAGTTCTTC. Translated, it gives CASSLNYNEQFF.

The genes are TRBV29-1 and TRBJ2-2, with TRBD2 matching over 12 bases. The germline V gene encodes CDR1 SQVTM and CDR2 ANQGSEA. The CDR3 contains 14 residues. The CDR3 reads CSAASGRETGELFF. As DNA, the CDR3 is TGCAGTGCGGCTAGCGGGAGGGAGACCGGGGAGCTGTTTTTT.

The genes are TRBV6-4 and TRBJ2-2, with D possibly matching TRBD2 (5 bases). The CDR3 is 13 amino acids. Deletions cut 5 bases from V and 1 base from J, with 5 bases between. From germline, CDR1 is MRHNA and CDR2 SNTAGT. The CDR3 bases are TGTGCCAGCAGTAGCGGGAACACCGGGGAGCTGTTTTTT. This gives the protein CASSSGNTGELFF.

The rearrangement uses TRBV2 and TRBJ2-7; D remains ambiguous. This CDR3 contains 11 residues. V was trimmed by 4 bases and J by 2 bases, leaving 3 bases between them. Germline CDR1 and CDR2: SNHLY and FYNNEI. CDR3 region: CASSGAYEQYF. The CDR3 nucleotides read TGTGCCAGCAGTGGGGCCTACGAGCAGTACTTC. The entire variable domain, with the rest obtained from reference TRBV2 and TRBJ2-7, is as follows: EPEVTQTPSHQVTQMGQEVILRCVPISNHLYFYWYRQILGQKVEFLVSFYNNEISEKSEIFDDQFSVERPDGSNFTLKIRSTKLEDSAMYFCASSGAYEQYFGPGTRLTVT.

As concerns this clone: The same CDR3 is also encoded by other DNA sequences in this sample. The chain is built from TRBV7-2 and TRBJ2-1, with unresolved D. Germline V gene lookup returns CDR1 SGHTA and CDR2 FQGNSA. This CDR3 is 15 amino acids long. Between the trimmed V and J ends, which lost 0 bases and 4 bases, there was a span of 10 bases. DNA for the CDR3: TGTGCCAGCAGCTTAGCGCGCGGTTCTTACAATGAGCAGTTCTTC. Its translation is CASSLARGSYNEQFF.

The V call is TRBV7-9, the J call TRBJ2-2; 7 bases map to TRBD1. Looked up from germline, CDR1 is SEHNR and CDR2 is FQNEAQ (reference sequence). The junction had 10 bases not matched to a gene; V was cut back by 5 bases and J by 4 bases. CDR3 length: 16 residues. For the CDR3, the DNA is TGTGCCAGCAGCCCGACGACAGGGTTTGGCACCGGGGAGCTGTTTTTT. This encodes CASSPTTGFGTGELFF.

The chain recombines TRBV7-2 with TRBJ2-1; maybe TRBD2 (6 bases). V was pared by 2 bases and J by 6 bases, with 11 bases between. Germline CDR1 SGHTA, CDR2 FQGNSA. This CDR3 is 14 amino acids long. In DNA, the CDR3 is TGTGCCAGCAGCTTATCGCGGGACTTCAATGAGCAGTTCTTC. Translated, it gives CASSLSRDFNEQFF.

This clone was counted once. The chain combines TRBV28 with TRBJ2-7, with D perhaps TRBD1 or TRBD2 (5 bases each). V was pared by 6 bases and J by 3 bases, with 15 bases between. The CDR3 is 14 residues long. Germline V lookup: CDR1 MDHEN, CDR2 SYDVKM. CDR3: CASRGPGQYYEQYF. The CDR3 nucleotides read TGTGCCAGCAGGGGCCCGGGGCAATACTACGAGCAGTACTTC.

This chain links TRBV27 with TRBJ1-2, with D unclear. The CDR3 contains 15 residues. V lost 5 bases to trimming and J lost 8 bases, with 21 bases between them. From germline, CDR1 is MNHEY and CDR2 SMNVEV (reference sequence). The CDR3 coding sequence is TGTGCCAGCAGTACCAACCGGGTCCAAAAGGGAGGCTACACCTTC. Protein: CASSTNRVQKGGYTF.

The chain links TRBV28 to TRBJ1-5, with D possibly being TRBD1 (5 bases). This CDR3 has 16 amino acids. Germline V gene sequence: CDR1 MDHEN, CDR2 SYDVKM. The V end lost 2 bases, the J end lost 0 bases, and 11 bases lay between the germline ends. The CDR3 loop reads CASSLGSGFSNQPQHF. DNA for the CDR3: TGTGCCAGCAGTTTAGGCTCAGGGTTTAGCAATCAGCCCCAGCATTTT.

The rearrangement links TRBV5-1 to TRBJ2-4; 11 nucleotides align to TRBD1. The V segment lost 4 bases and the J segment 2 bases; nucleotides outside the gene matches: 14. Germline loops: CDR1 SGHRS, CDR2 YFSETQ. The CDR3 has 19 residues. CDR3 nucleotide sequence: TGCGCCAGCAGCAGGACAGGGGGCGAGGGTATATTGACCAAAAACATTCAGTACTTC. Amino acids: CASSRTGGEGILTKNIQYF.

The CDR3 here is CSVIRGLANNEQFF. The CDR3 bases are TGCAGCGTTATACGGGGACTAGCGAACAATGAGCAGTTCTTC. The chain carries TRBV29-1 and TRBJ2-1; 10 bases line up with TRBD2. The CDR3 is 14 residues long. Germline assignment: CDR1 SQVTM and CDR2 ANQGSEA. Germline trimming cut 5 bases from V and 5 bases from J; bases unmatched to any gene: 6.

CDR3 nucleotides: TGTGCCAGCAGTTTCCTGACGGGGGCGATCACTGAAGCTTTCTTT. Translated, it gives CASSFLTGAITEAFF. This rearrangement joins TRBV6-6 to TRBJ1-1; tentatively, D is TRBD1 (6 bases). CDR1 and CDR2 (germline): MNHNY, SVGAGI (reference sequence). This CDR3 contains 15 residues. The V end was cut by 4 bases, the J end by 4 bases, with 16 bases between.

This chain connects TRBV27 to TRBJ2-6, with 11 nucleotides matching TRBD2. Losses at the gene ends were 5 bases for V and 1 base for J; bases not matched to a gene: 10. CDR1 is MNHEY, CDR2 SMNVEV, per germline (reference sequence). The CDR3 totals 19 residues. CDR3 loop: CASSPQVAGGPSGANVLTF. The CDR3 DNA reads TGTGCCAGCAGTCCCCAAGTAGCGGGAGGGCCTTCTGGGGCCAACGTCCTGACTTTC.

The chain joins TRBV11-2 to TRBJ2-3; 11 bases are shared with TRBD2. Germline CDR1 is SGHAT and CDR2 is FQNNGV. This CDR3 has 17 amino acids. The V and J ends lost 5 bases and 2 bases, in that order; junction bases with no gene match: 9. CDR3 amino acids: CASSEGTSGGFTDTQYF. The CDR3 DNA is TGTGCCAGCAGCGAAGGGACTAGCGGAGGGTTCACAGATACGCAGTATTTT.

The chain carries TRBV5-6 and TRBJ2-5; no reliable D call. Germline V gene lookup returns CDR1 SGHDT and CDR2 YYEEEE. The CDR3 is 14 amino acids. Trimming removed 1 base at V and 2 bases at J, with 9 bases between. CDR3 in DNA: TGTGCCAGCAGCTTGAGAAACAGACAAGAGACCCAGTACTTC. Translating it yields CASSLRNRQETQYF.

This clone came up once. This chain links TRBV7-9 with TRBJ1-1; maybe TRBD1 (6 bases). Germline CDR1 reads SEHNR; CDR2 reads FQNEAQ (reference sequence). V lost 1 base and J 1 base, leaving 13 bases between the germline ends. The CDR3 extends over 16 amino acids. The CDR3 here is CASSLGSPTGNTEAFF. The CDR3 nucleotides are TGTGCCAGCAGCTTAGGGTCCCCGACAGGGAACACTGAAGCTTTCTTT.